The 8 T cell receptor beta chains below come from one sample, sequenced in a study of T cells in localized non-small cell lung cancer. Using immunoSEQ multiplex PCR, the repertoire was profiled, and TCRdb retains in-frame clones only, with some absent. The sample includes approximately 89,000 clones, around 80% of them seen just once. The specimen was PBMCs, collected before any cancer treatment. Receptors originate from a man aged 40 to 75 with stage II squamous cell lung carcinoma.

The V and J genes are TRBV7-3 and TRBJ2-1; D remains unclear. Germline V gene sequence: CDR1 SGHTA, CDR2 FQGTGA. V dropped 2 bases and J dropped 7 bases, with 9 bases sitting between them. The CDR3 sequence is 13 residues long. The CDR3 DNA follows: TGTGCCAGCAGCTTAGCCTGGGGTAATGAGCAGTTCTTC. Its protein is CASSLAWGNEQFF. The variable domain in full, with the rest retrieved from reference TRBV7-3 and TRBJ2-1, is GAGVSQTPSNKVTEKGKYVELRCDPISGHTALYWYRQSLGQGPEFLIYFQGTGAADDSGLPNDRFFAVRPEGSVSTLKIQRTERGDSAVYLCASSLAWGNEQFFGPGTRLTVL.

The chain links TRBV5-4 to TRBJ1-2, with D maybe TRBD1 (6 bases). The V end lost 4 bases, the J end lost 1 base, and 8 bases lay between the germline ends. CDR3 size: 13 residues. Germline V CDR1 and CDR2: SGHNT, YYREEE (reference sequence). The CDR3 spells CASSPDSNYGYTF. The CDR3 DNA sequence: TGTGCCAGCAGCCCGGACAGTAACTATGGCTACACCTTC.

CDR3 in amino acids: CASFVGGMNTEAFF. DNA of the CDR3: TGTGCCTCCTTCGTTGGGGGAATGAACACTGAAGCTTTCTTT. The V call is TRBV19, the J call TRBJ1-1, with a tentative D call TRBD1 (5 bases). The CDR3 covers 14 residues. CDR1 and CDR2 from the germline V gene are LNHDA and SQIVND (reference sequence). The ends were cut back, 11 bases at V and 0 bases at J, with 16 bases in the middle. The variable domain in full, with the rest retrieved from reference TRBV19 and TRBJ1-1, is DGGITQSPKYLFRKEGQNVTLSCEQNLNHDAMYWYRQDPGQGLRLIYYSQIVNDFQKGDIAEGYSVSREKKESFPLTVTSAQKNPTAFYLCASFVGGMNTEAFFGQGTRLTVV.

The chain combines TRBV28 with TRBJ2-5, with D possibly being TRBD1 or TRBD2 (5 bases each). Trimming removed 4 bases at V and 5 bases at J, with 20 bases between. Germline CDR1 MDHEN, CDR2 SYDVKM. CDR3 length: 16 residues. The CDR3 DNA reads as TGTGCCAGCAGTTCCCGTTGGGACCGAGGGGACGAGACCCAGTACTTC. Translating gives CASSSRWDRGDETQYF.

This clone was detected only a few times. The chain joins TRBV4-2 to TRBJ1-6, with 8 bases lining up with TRBD1. This CDR3 has 17 residues. Unmatched junction bases numbered 10, after V lost 2 bases and J lost 7 bases. The V gene's germline CDR1 is LGHNA and CDR2 YNFKEQ. Written as DNA, the CDR3 is TGTGCCAGCAGCCAACCCGGACAGGGAGGGTTGAATTCACCCCTCCACTTT. Its protein product is CASSQPGQGGLNSPLHF.

This clone has only one observation. This chain links TRBV6-6 with TRBJ1-2; 7 nucleotides align to TRBD1. Germline loops: CDR1 MNHNY, CDR2 SVGAGI (reference sequence). CDR3 length: 12 residues. V lost 4 bases and J lost 8; bases outside the gene matches: 4. CDR3 nucleotides: TGTGCCAGCAGTTCGGGACAGCCAGGCTACACCTTC. It specifies CASSSGQPGYTF.

This clone was detected only a few times. This chain connects TRBV4-1 to TRBJ1-4, with D possibly being TRBD1 (6 bases). V was cut by 4 bases and J by 4 bases, with 10 bases left in between. The CDR3 is 14 amino acids. The germline V gene encodes CDR1 MGHRA and CDR2 YSYEKL. The CDR3 nucleotides are TGCGCCAGCAGCCGAGGGGGGATTAATGAAAAACTGTTTTTT. Translating gives CASSRGGINEKLFF.

V gene TRBV28 combines with J gene TRBJ1-2; D uncertain. There are 14 residues in the CDR3. Trimming stripped 6 bases from V and 6 bases from J, with 17 bases between. Per germline, CDR1 MDHEN and CDR2 SYDVKM. CDR3 coding DNA: TGTGCCAGCAGGAAGGCGGGAGGGAAAAATGGCTACACCTTC. Its translation: CASRKAGGKNGYTF.